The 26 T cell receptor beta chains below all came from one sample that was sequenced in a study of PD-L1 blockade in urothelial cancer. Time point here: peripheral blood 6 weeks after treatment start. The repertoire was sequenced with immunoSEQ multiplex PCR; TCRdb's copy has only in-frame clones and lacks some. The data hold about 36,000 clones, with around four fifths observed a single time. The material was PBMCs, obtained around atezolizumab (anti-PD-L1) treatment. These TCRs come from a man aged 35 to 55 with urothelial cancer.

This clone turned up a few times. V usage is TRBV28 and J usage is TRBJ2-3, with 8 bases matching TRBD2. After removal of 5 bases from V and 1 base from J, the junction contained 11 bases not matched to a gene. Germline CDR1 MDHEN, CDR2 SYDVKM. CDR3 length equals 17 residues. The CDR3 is CASSTIPGGKGTDTQYF. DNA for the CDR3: TGTGCCAGCAGTACCATCCCGGGGGGGAAGGGCACAGATACGCAGTATTTT.

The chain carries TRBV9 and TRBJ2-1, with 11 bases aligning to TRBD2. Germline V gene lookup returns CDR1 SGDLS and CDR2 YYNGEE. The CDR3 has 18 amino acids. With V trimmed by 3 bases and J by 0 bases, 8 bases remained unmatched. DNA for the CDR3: TGTGCCAGCAGCGCTACACTAGCGGGAGCCCGCTCCTACAATGAGCAGTTCTTC. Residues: CASSATLAGARSYNEQFF.

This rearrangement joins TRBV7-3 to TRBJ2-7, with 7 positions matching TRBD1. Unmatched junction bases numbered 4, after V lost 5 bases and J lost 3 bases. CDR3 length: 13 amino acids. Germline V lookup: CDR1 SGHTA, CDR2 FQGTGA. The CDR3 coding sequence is TGTGCCAGCAGCGCTTCAGGGGGCTACGAGCAGTACTTC. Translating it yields CASSASGGYEQYF.

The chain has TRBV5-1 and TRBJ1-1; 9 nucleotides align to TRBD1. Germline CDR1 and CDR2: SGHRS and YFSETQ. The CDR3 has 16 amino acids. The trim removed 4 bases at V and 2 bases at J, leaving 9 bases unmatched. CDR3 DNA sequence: TGCGCCAGCAGCCATGTCCCGGGACAGGGAAACACTGAAGCTTTCTTT. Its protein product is CASSHVPGQGNTEAFF.

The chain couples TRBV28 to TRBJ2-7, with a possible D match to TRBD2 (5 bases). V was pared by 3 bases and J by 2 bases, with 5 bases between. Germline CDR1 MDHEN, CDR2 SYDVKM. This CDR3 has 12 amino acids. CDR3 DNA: TGTGCCAGCAGTTTTAGCGCCTACGAGCAGTACTTC. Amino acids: CASSFSAYEQYF.

Here the CDR3 DNA reads TGTGCCAGTAGTACGGAGCCCAGGGGTGGGACCCAGTACTTC. It yields the protein CASSTEPRGGTQYF. The chain recombines TRBV19 with TRBJ2-5, with D possibly being TRBD1 (6 bases). V was clipped by 4 bases and J by 7 bases, with 16 bases between them. The V gene's germline CDR1 is LNHDA and CDR2 SQIVND (reference sequence). The CDR3 totals 14 residues.

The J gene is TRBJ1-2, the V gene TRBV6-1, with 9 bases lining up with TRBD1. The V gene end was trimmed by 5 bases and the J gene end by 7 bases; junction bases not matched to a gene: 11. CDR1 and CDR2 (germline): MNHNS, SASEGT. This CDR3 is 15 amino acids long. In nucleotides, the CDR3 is TGTGCCAGCAGTACCAACAGGGGGCAGTGGGGTGGCTACACCTTC. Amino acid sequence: CASSTNRGQWGGYTF.

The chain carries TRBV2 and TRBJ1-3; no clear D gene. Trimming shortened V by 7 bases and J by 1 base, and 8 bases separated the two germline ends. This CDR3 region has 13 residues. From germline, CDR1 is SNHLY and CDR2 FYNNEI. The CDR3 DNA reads TGTGCCAGCATGAGGGAATCTGGAAACACCATATATTTT. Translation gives CASMRESGNTIYF.

The CDR3 region has the DNA TGTGCCATCCGGCCGGGGCTAGCGGGAGGGCCCAACACAGATACGCAGTATTTT. It translates to CAIRPGLAGGPNTDTQYF. The genes are TRBV10-3 and TRBJ2-3; 12 positions agree with TRBD2. This CDR3 spans 18 amino acids. V lost 8 bases and J lost 2; bases outside the gene matches: 14. The germline V gene has CDR1 ENHRY and CDR2 SYGVKD.

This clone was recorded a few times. In nucleotides, the CDR3 is TGTGCCAGCCATAGACAGGGGGCTTCTTACAATGAGCAGTTCTTC. Translation: CASHRQGASYNEQFF. The rearrangement links TRBV5-5 to TRBJ2-1, with 10 nucleotides matching TRBD1. Germline V gene data show CDR1 as SGHKS and CDR2 as YYEKEE (reference sequence). This CDR3 contains 15 residues. With 7 bases clipped from V and 4 bases from J, the junction kept 8 bases outside the gene matches.

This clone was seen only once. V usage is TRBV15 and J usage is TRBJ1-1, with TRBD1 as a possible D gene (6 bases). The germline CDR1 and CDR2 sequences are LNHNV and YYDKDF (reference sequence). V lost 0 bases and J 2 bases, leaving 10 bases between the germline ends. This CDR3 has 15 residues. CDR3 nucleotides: TGTGCCACCAGCAGAGATAGGGGGATAAACACTGAAGCTTTCTTT. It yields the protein CATSRDRGINTEAFF.

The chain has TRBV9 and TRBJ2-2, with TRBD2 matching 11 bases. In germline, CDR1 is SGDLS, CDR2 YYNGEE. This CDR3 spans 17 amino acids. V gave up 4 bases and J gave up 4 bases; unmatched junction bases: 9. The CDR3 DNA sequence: TGTGCCAGCAGCCCCAGACTAGCGGGGACCTCCACCGGGGAGCTGTTTTTT. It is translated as CASSPRLAGTSTGELFF.

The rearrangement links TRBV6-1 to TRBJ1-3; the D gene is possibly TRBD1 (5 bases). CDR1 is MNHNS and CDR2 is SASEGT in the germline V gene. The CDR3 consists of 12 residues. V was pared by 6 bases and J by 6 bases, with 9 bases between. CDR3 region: CASRGLENTIYF. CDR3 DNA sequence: TGTGCCAGCAGGGGACTGGAAAACACCATATATTTT.

For the CDR3, the DNA is TGTGCCAGCAGCTTAGCGCGACGGGGGAACACCGGGGAGCTGTTTTTT. As protein: CASSLARRGNTGELFF. This chain uses TRBV7-9 with TRBJ2-2; possible D gene TRBD2, 5 bases. Per the germline V gene, CDR1 is SEHNR and CDR2 is FQNEAQ (reference sequence). The CDR3 has 16 residues. V lost 0 bases and J 1 base, leaving 9 bases between the germline ends.

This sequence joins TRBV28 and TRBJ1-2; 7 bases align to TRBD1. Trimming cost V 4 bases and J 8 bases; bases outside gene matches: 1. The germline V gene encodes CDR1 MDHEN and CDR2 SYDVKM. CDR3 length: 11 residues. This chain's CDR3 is CASSSGQGYTF. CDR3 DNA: TGTGCCAGCAGTTCGGGACAGGGCTACACCTTC.

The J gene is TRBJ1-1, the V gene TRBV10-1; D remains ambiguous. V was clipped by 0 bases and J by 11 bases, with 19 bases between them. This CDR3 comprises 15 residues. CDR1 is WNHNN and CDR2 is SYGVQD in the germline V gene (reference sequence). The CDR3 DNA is TGCGCCAGCAGTGAGTCTGCGGGATTTGGAGGCTCGGCTTTCTTT. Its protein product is CASSESAGFGGSAFF.

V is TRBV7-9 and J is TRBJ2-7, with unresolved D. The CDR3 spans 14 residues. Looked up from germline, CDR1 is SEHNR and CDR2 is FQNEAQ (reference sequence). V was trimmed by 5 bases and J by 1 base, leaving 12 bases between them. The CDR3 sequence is CASSPTRWSYEQYF. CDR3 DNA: TGTGCCAGCAGCCCAACTCGGTGGTCCTACGAGCAGTACTTC.

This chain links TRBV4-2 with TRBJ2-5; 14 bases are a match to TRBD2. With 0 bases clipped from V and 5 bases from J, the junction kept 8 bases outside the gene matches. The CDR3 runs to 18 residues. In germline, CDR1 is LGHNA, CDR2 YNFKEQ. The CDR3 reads CASSQEALGTSGGETQYF. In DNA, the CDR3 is TGTGCCAGCAGCCAAGAGGCTCTTGGGACTAGCGGGGGCGAGACCCAGTACTTC.

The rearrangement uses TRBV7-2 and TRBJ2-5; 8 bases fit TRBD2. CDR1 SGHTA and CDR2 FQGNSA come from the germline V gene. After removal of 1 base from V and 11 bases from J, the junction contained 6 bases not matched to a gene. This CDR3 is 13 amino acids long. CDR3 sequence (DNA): TGTGCCAGCAGCTTAGTAAAGCGGGGGCAACAGTACTTC. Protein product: CASSLVKRGQQYF.

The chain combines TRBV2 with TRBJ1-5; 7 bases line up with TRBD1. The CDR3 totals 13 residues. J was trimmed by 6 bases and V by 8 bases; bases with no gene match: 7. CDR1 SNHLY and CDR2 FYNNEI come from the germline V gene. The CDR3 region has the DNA TGTGCCAGCCAAGAAAACAGGGGTCAGCCCCAGCATTTT. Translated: CASQENRGQPQHF.

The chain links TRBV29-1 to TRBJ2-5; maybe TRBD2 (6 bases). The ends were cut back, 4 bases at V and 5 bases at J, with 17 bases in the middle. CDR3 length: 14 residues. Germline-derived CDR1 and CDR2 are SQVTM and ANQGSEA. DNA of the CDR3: TGCAGCGTTGGTGGGACCTCCGGAGGGGAGACCCAGTACTTC. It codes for CSVGGTSGGETQYF.

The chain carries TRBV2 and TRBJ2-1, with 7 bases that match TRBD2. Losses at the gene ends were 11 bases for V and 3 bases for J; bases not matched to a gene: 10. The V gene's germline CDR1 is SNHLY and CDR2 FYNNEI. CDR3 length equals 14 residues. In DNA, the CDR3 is TGTGCCTCTGGCAGGCTAGCGGACTACAATGAGCAGTTCTTC. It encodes CASGRLADYNEQFF.

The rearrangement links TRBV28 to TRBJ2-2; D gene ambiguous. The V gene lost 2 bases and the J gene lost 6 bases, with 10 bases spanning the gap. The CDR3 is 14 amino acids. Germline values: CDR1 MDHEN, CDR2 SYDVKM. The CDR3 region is CASSLPLSAGELFF. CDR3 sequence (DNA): TGTGCCAGCAGTTTACCCCTGTCCGCCGGGGAGCTGTTTTTT.

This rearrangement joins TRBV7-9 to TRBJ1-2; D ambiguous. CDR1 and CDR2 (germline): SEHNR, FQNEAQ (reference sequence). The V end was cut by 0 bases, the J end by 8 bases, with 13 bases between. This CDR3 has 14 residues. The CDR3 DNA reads TGTGCCAGCAGCTTAGCCGGTCCGAGCGACGGCTACACCTTC. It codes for CASSLAGPSDGYTF.

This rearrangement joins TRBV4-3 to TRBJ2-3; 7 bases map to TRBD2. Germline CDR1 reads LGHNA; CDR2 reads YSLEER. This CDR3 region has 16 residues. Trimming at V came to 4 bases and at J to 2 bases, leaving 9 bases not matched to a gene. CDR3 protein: CASSRLLGGVTDTQYF. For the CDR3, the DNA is TGCGCCAGCAGCCGCCTACTTGGGGGGGTCACAGATACGCAGTATTTT.

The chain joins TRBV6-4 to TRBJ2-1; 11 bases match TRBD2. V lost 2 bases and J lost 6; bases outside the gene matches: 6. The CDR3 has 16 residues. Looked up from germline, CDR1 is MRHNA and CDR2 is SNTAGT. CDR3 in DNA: TGTGCCAGCAGTGACGGTGCTAGCGGGAGGCCCAATGAGCAGTTCTTC. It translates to CASSDGASGRPNEQFF.